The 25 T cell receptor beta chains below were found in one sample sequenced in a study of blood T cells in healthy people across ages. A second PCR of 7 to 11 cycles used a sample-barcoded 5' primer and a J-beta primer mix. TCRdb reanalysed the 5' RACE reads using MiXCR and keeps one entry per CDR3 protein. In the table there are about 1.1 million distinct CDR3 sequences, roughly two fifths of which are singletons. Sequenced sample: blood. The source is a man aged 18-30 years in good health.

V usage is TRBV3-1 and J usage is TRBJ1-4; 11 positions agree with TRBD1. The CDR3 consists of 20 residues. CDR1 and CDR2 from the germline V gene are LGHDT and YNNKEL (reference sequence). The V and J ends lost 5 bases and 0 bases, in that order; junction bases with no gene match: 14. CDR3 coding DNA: TGTGCCAGCAGCTCGAGGGGACAGGGGGGAGAATATGCAACTAATGAAAAACTGTTTTTT. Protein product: CASSSRGQGGEYATNEKLFF.

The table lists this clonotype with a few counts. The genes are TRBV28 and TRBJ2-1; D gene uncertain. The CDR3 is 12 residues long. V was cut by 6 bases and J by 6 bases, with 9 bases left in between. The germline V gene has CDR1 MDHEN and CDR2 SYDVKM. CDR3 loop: CASSYVSNEQFF. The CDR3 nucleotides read TGTGCCAGCAGCTACGTCAGCAATGAGCAGTTCTTC.

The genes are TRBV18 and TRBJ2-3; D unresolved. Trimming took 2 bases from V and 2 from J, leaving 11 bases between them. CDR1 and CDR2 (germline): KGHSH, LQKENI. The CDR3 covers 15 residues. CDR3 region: CASSPSVRPTDTQYF. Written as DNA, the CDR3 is TGTGCCAGCTCACCATCAGTAAGACCCACAGATACGCAGTATTTT.

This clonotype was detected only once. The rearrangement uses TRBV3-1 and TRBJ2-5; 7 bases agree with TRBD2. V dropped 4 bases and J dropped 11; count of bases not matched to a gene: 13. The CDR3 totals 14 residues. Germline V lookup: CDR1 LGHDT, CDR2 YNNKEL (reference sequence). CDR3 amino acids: CASSRGGSMNEQYF. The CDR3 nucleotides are TGTGCCAGCAGCCGGGGAGGGAGTATGAATGAGCAGTACTTC.

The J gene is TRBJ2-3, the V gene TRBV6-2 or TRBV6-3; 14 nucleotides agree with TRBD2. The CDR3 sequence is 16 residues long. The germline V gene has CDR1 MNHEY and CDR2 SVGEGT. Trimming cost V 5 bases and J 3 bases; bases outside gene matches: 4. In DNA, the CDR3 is TGTGCCAGCAGTAGGACTAGCGGGGGGTCGACAGATACGCAGTATTTT. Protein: CASSRTSGGSTDTQYF.

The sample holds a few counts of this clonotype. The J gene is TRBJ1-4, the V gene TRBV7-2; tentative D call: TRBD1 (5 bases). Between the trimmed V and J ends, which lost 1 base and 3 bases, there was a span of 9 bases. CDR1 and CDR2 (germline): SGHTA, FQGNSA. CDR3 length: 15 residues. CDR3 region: CASSLETGPNEKLFF. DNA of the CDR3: TGTGCCAGCAGCTTAGAAACAGGCCCTAATGAAAAACTGTTTTTT.

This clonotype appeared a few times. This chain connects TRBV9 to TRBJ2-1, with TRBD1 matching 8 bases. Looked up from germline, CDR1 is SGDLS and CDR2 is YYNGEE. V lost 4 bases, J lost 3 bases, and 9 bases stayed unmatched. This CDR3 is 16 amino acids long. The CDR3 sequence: CASSTDRGSFYNEQFF. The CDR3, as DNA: TGTGCCAGCAGCACAGACAGGGGCTCGTTCTACAATGAGCAGTTCTTC. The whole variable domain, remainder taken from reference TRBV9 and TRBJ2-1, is DSGVTQTPKHLITATGQRVTLRCSPRSGDLSVYWYQQSLDQGLQFLIQYYNGEERAKGNILERFSAQQFPDLHSELNLSSLELGDSALYFCASSTDRGSFYNEQFFGPGTRLTVL.

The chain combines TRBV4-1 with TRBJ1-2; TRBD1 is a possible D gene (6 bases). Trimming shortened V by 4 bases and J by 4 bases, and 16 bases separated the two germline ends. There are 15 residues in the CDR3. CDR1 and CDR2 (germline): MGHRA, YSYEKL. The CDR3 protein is CASSLRTDKGYGYTF. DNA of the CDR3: TGCGCCAGCAGCCTCCGGACAGATAAGGGCTATGGCTACACCTTC.

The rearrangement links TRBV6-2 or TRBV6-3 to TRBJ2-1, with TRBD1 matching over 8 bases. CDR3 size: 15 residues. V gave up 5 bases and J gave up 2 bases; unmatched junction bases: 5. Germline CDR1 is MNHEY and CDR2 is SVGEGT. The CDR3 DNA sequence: TGTGCCAGCAGTGAAACAGGGGGGCCCTACAATGAGCAGTTCTTC. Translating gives CASSETGGPYNEQFF.

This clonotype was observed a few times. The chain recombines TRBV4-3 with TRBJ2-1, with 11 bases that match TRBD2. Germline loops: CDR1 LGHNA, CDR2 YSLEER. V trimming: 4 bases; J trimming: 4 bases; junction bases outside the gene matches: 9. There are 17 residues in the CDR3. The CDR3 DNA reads TGCGCCAGCAGCCCTAGCCGACTAGCGGGACAGTACAATGAGCAGTTCTTC. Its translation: CASSPSRLAGQYNEQFF.

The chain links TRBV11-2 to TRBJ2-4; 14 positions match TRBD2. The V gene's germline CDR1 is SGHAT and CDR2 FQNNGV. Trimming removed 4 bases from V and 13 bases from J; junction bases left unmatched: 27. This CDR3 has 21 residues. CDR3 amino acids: CASSSRPTSGGALFPYNEQYF. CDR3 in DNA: TGTGCCAGCAGCTCCCGCCCGACTAGCGGGGGGGCTCTATTCCCCTACAATGAGCAGTACTTC.

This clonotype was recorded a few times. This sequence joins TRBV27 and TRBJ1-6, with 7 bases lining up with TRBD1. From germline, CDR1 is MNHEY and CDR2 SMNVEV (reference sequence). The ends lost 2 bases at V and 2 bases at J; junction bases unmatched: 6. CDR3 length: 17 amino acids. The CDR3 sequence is CASSLGQGVAYNSPLHF. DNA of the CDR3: TGTGCCAGCAGTTTAGGGCAGGGGGTGGCCTATAATTCACCCCTCCACTTT.

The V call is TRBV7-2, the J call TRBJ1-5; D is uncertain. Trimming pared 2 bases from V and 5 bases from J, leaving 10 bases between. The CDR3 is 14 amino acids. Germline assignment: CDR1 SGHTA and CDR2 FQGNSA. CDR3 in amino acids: CASSLPQRDQPQHF. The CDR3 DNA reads TGTGCCAGCAGCTTACCTCAAAGGGATCAGCCCCAGCATTTT. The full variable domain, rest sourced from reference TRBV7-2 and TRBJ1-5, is GAGVSQSPSNKVTEKGKDVELRCDPISGHTALYWYRQSLGQGLEFLIYFQGNSAPDKSGLPSDRFSAERTGGSVSTLTIQRTQQEDSAVYLCASSLPQRDQPQHFGDGTRLSIL.

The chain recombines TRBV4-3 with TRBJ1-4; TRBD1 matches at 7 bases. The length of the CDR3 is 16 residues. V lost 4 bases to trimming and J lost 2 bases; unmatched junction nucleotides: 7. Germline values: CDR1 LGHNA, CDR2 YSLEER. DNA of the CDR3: TGCGCCAGCAGCCCCCGGGACAGCTTGACTAATGAAAAACTGTTTTTT. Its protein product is CASSPRDSLTNEKLFF.

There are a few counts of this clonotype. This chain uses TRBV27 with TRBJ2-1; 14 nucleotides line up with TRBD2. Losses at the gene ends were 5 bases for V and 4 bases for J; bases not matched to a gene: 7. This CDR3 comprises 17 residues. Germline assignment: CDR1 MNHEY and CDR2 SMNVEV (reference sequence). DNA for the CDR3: TGTGCCAGCAGTCCATGGACTAGCGGGGGGCTTTACAATGAGCAGTTCTTC. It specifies CASSPWTSGGLYNEQFF.

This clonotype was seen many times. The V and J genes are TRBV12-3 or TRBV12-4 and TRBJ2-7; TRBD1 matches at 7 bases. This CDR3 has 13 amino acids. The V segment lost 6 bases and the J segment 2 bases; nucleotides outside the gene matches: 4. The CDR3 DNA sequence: TGTGCCAGCAGAATCGGGACAGCCTACGAGCAGTACTTC. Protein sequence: CASRIGTAYEQYF.

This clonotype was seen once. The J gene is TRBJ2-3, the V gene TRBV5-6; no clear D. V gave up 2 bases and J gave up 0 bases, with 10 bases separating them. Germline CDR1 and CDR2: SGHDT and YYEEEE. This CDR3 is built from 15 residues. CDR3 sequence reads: CASSFPGSSTDTQYF. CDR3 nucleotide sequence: TGTGCCAGCAGCTTTCCAGGTTCTAGCACAGATACGCAGTATTTT.

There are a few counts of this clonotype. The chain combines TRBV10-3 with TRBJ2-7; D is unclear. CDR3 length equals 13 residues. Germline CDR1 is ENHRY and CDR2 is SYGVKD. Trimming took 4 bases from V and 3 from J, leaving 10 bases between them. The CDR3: CAISGDHYYEQYF. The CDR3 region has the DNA TGTGCCATCAGTGGTGACCATTACTACGAGCAGTACTTC.

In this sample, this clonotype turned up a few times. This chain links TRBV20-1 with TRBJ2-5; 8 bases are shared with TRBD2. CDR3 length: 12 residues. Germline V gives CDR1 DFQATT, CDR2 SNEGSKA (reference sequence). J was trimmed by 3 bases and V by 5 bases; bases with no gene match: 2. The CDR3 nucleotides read TGCAGTGCTGGGACTAGAAAAGAGACCCAGTACTTC. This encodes CSAGTRKETQYF.

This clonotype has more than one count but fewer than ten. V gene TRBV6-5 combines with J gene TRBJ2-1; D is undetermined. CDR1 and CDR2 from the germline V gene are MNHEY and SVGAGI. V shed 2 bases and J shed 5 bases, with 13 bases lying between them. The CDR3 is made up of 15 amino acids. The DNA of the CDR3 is TGTGCCAGCAGTTACCGAGACATAGAGGACAATGAGCAGTTCTTC. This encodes CASSYRDIEDNEQFF.

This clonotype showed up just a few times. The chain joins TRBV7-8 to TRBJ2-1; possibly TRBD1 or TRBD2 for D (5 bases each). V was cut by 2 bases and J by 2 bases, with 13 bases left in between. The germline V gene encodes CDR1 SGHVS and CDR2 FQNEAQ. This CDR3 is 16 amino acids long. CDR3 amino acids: CASSLHPGTTYNEQFF. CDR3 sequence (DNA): TGTGCCAGCAGCTTACATCCAGGGACGACCTACAATGAGCAGTTCTTC.

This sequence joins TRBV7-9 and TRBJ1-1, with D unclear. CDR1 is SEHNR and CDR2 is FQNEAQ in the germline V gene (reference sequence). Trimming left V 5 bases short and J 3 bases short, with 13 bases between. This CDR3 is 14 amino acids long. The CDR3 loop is CASSLERVHTEAFF. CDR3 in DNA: TGTGCCAGCAGCCTCGAGAGGGTGCACACTGAAGCTTTCTTT.

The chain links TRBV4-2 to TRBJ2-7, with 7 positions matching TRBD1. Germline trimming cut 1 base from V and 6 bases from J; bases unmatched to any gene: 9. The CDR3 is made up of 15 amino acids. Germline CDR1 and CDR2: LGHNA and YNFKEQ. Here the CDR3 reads CASSQVGNRGGEQYF. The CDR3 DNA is TGTGCCAGCAGCCAAGTAGGAAACAGGGGCGGCGAGCAGTACTTC.

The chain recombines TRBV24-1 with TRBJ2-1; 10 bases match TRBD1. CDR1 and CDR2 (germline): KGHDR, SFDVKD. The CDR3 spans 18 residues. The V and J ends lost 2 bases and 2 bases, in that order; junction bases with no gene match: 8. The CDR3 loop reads CATSDSPGQGSAYNEQFF. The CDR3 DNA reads TGTGCCACCAGTGATTCCCCGGGACAGGGGAGCGCCTACAATGAGCAGTTCTTC.

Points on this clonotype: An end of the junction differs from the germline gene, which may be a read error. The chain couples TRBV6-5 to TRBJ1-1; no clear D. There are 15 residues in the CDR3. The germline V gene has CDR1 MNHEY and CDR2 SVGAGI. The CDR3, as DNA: TGTGCCAGCAGTTACTCGCCGGGAATGAAGACTGAAGCTTTCTTT. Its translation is CASSYSPGMKTEAFF.